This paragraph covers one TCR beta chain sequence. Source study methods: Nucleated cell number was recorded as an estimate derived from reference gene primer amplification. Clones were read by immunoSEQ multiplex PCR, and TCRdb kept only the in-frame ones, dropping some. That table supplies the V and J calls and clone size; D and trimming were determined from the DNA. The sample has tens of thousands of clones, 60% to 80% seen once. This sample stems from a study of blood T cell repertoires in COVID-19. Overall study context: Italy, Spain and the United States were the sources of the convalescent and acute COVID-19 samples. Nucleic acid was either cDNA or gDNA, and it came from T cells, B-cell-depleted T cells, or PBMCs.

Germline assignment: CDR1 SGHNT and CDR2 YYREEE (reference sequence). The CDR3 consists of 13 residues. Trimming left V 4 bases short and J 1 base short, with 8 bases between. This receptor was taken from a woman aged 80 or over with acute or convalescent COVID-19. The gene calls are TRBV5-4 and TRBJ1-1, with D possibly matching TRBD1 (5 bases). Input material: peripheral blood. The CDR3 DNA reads TGTGCCAGCAGCGGGGGGGGGAACACTGAAGCTTTCTTT. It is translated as CASSGGGNTEAFF.